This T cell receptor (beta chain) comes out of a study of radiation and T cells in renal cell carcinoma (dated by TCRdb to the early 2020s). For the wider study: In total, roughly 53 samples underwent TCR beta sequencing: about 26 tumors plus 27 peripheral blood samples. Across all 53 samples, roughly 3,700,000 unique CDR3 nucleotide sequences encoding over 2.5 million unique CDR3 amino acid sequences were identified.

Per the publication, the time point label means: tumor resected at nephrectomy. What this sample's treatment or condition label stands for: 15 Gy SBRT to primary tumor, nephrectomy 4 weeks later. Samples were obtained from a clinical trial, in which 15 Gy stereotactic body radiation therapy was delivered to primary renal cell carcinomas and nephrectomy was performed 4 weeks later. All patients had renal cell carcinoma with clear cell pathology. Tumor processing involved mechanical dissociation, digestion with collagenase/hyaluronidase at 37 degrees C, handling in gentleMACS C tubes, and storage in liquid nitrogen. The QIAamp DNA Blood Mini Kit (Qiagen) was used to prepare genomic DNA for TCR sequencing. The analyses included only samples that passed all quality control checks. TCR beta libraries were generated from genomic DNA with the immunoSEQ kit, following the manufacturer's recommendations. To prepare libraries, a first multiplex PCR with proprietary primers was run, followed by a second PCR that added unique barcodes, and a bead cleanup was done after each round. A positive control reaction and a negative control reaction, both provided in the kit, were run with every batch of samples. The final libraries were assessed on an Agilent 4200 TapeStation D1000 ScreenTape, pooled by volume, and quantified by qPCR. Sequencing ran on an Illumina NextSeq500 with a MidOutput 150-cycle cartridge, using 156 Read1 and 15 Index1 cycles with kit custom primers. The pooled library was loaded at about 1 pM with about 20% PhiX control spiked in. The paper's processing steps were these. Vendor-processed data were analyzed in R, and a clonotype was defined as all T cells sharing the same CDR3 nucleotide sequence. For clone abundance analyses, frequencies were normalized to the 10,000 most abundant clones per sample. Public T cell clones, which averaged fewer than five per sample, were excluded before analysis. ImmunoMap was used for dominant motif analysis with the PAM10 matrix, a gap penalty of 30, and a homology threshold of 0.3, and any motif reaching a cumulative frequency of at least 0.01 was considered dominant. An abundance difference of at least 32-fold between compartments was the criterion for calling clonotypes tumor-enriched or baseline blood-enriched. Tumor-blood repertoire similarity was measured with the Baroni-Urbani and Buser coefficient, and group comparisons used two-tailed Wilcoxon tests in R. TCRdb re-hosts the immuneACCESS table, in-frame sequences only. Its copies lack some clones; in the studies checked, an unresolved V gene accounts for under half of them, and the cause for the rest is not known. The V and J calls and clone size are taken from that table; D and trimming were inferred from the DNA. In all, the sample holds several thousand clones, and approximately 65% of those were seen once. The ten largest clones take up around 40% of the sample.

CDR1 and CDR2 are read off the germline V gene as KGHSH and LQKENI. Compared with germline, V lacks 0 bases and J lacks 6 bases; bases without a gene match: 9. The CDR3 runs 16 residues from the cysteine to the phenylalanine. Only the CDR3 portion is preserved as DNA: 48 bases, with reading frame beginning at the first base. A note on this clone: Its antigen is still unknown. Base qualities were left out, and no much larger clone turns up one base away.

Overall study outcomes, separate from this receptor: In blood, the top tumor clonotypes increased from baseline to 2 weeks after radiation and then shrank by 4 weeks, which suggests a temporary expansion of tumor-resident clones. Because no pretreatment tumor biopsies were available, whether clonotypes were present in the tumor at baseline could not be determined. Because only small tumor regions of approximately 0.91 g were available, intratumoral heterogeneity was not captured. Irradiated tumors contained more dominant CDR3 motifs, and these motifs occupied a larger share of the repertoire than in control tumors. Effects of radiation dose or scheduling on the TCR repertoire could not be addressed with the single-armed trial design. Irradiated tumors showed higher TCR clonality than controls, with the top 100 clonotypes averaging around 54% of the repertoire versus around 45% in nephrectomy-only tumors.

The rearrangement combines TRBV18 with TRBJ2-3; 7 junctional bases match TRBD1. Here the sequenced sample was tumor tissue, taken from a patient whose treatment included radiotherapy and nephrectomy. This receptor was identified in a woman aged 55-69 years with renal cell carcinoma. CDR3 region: CASSPPSQGERDTQYF. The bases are TGTGCCAGCTCACCACCGAGTCAGGGGGAGAGGGATACGCAGTATTTT.